A selection of T cell receptor beta chains follows, all from one sample in a study of blood T cell repertoires in COVID-19. Sequenced by immunoSEQ multiplex PCR; TCRdb stores in-frame clones only, minus some. The data contain roughly 380,000 clones, roughly 77% of them seen just once; the ten biggest clones take up about 1%. Input material: peripheral blood. Receptor source: a human donor with acute or convalescent COVID-19. The donor label of this sample is uncertain. Both conserved end residues are part of each CDR3. Fields, in order: clone size, V gene, D gene, J gene, CDR3 protein, CDR3 DNA. D genes are given only for firm matches. Clone size is stated in some rows and not others, as once, few, many or a class when expanded.

size: once
V: TRBV18
D: .
J: TRBJ2-5
CDR3: CASSRDIQETQYF
DNA: TGTGCCAGCTCACGGGACATCCAAGAGACCCAGTACTTC

size: .
V: TRBV5-1
D: .
J: TRBJ2-7
CDR3: CASSLTAYEQYF
DNA: TGCGCCAGCAGCTTGACAGCCTACGAGCAGTACTTC

size: .
V: TRBV19
D: TRBD1
J: TRBJ1-2
CDR3: CASSIDRGLGYGYTF
DNA: TGTGCCAGTAGTATAGACAGGGGGCTTGGCTATGGCTACACCTTC

size: .
V: TRBV30
D: TRBD1
J: TRBJ2-1
CDR3: CAWSVRIWGDRATTEQFF
DNA: TGTGCCTGGAGTGTACGGATTTGGGGGGACAGGGCTACGACTGAGCAGTTCTTC

size: .
V: TRBV5-1
D: .
J: TRBJ2-7
CDR3: CASSLTGGQAYEQYF
DNA: TGCGCCAGCAGCTTGACGGGGGGACAAGCCTACGAGCAGTACTTC

size: .
V: TRBV3-1/TRBV3-2
D: TRBD2
J: TRBJ2-3
CDR3: CASSHWSSGSGTDTQYF
DNA: TGTGCCAGCAGCCATTGGTCTAGCGGGAGTGGGACAGATACGCAGTATTTT

size: .
V: TRBV5-6
D: TRBD2
J: TRBJ2-1
CDR3: CASSQTSARSEQFF
DNA: TGTGCCAGCAGCCAAACTAGCGCGAGGAGTGAGCAGTTCTTC

size: .
V: TRBV19
D: .
J: TRBJ1-5
CDR3: CASTTFPRGEGGNQPQHF
DNA: TGTGCCAGTACCACATTTCCCAGGGGAGAGGGCGGCAATCAGCCCCAGCATTTT

size: few
V: TRBV30
D: .
J: TRBJ1-1
CDR3: CAWNLGQLNTEAFF
DNA: TGTGCCTGGAACCTAGGACAGCTGAACACTGAAGCTTTCTTT

size: .
V: TRBV7-9
D: TRBD1
J: TRBJ2-1
CDR3: CASSLITGDQNQTRFF
DNA: TGTGCCAGCAGCTTAATAACAGGGGATCAAAACCAAACCCGGTTCTTC

size: .
V: TRBV19
D: .
J: TRBJ2-3
CDR3: CASQAGGTGDTQYF
DNA: TGTGCCAGTCAAGCAGGGGGGACGGGAGATACGCAGTATTTT

size: .
V: TRBV28
D: .
J: TRBJ1-2
CDR3: CASSSAATGNYGYTF
DNA: TGTGCCAGCAGTTCCGCCGCGACTGGTAACTATGGCTACACCTTC

size: .
V: TRBV5-5
D: TRBD1
J: TRBJ1-4
CDR3: CASSHRGATNEKLFF
DNA: TGTGCCAGCAGCCACAGGGGTGCAACTAATGAAAAACTGTTTTTT

size: few
V: TRBV6-6
D: TRBD1
J: TRBJ1-5
CDR3: CASSRTGMSNQPQHF
DNA: TGTGCCAGCAGTAGGACAGGGATGAGCAATCAGCCCCAGCATTTT

size: .
V: TRBV5-1
D: .
J: TRBJ1-4
CDR3: CASSLPAGVDNEKLFF
DNA: TGCGCCAGCTCCCTCCCGGCGGGAGTGGATAATGAAAAACTGTTTTTT

size: .
V: TRBV29-1
D: .
J: TRBJ2-1
CDR3: CSVGAPSSVKYNEQFF
DNA: TGCAGCGTTGGGGCTCCTTCTAGCGTCAAGTACAATGAGCAGTTCTTC

size: .
V: TRBV28
D: .
J: TRBJ2-7
CDR3: CASSLGGAGEQYF
DNA: TGTGCCAGCAGTTTAGGGGGGGCGGGCGAGCAGTACTTC

size: once
V: TRBV12-3/TRBV12-4
D: .
J: TRBJ1-1
CDR3: CASSFVGGTEAFF
DNA: TGTGCCAGCAGTTTCGTGGGGGGCACTGAAGCTTTCTTT

size: .
V: TRBV21-1
D: .
J: TRBJ1-1
CDR3: CASSAYSMNTEAFF
DNA: TGTGCCAGCAGCGCCTACAGCATGAACACTGAAGCTTTCTTT

size: once
V: TRBV18
D: .
J: TRBJ2-7
CDR3: CASSREQGGSAYEQYF
DNA: TGTGCCAGCTCGCGGGAACAGGGGGGGTCGGCCTACGAGCAGTACTTC

size: .
V: TRBV19
D: .
J: TRBJ2-1
CDR3: CASSWGTGTRGNEQFF
DNA: TGTGCCAGTAGTTGGGGGACCGGGACTCGGGGCAATGAGCAGTTCTTC

size: .
V: TRBV30
D: TRBD1
J: TRBJ2-3
CDR3: CAWSMGQGAVDTQYF
DNA: TGTGCCTGGAGTATGGGACAGGGGGCAGTAGATACGCAGTATTTT

size: .
V: TRBV5-5
D: TRBD1
J: TRBJ1-1
CDR3: CASSLFGGTGVNGNTEAFF
DNA: TGTGCCAGCAGCTTGTTTGGCGGGACAGGGGTTAATGGGAACACTGAAGCTTTCTTT

size: .
V: TRBV2
D: TRBD1
J: TRBJ1-2
CDR3: CASREGTGENYGYTF
DNA: TGTGCCAGCAGGGAGGGGACAGGGGAGAACTATGGCTACACCTTC

size: once
V: TRBV27
D: .
J: TRBJ2-5
CDR3: CASSELQGRQTQYF
DNA: TGTGCCAGCAGTGAGTTACAGGGAAGGCAGACCCAGTACTTC

size: .
V: TRBV5-6
D: .
J: TRBJ1-1
CDR3: CASRGYGAGRNTEAFF
DNA: TGTGCCAGCAGGGGTTATGGGGCGGGGAGGAACACTGAAGCTTTCTTT

size: .
V: TRBV6-5
D: .
J: TRBJ1-1
CDR3: CASLTGWLNTEAFF
DNA: TGTGCCAGCCTCACCGGGTGGCTAAACACTGAAGCTTTCTTT

size: .
V: TRBV6-4
D: TRBD1
J: TRBJ1-5
CDR3: CASIWTGGNQPQHF
DNA: TGTGCCAGCATTTGGACAGGGGGCAACCAGCCCCAGCATTTT

size: .
V: TRBV10-2
D: TRBD1
J: TRBJ1-5
CDR3: CASRDTTGDSNQPQHF
DNA: TGCGCCAGCAGGGACACGACAGGGGATAGCAATCAGCCCCAGCATTTT

size: once
V: TRBV6-5
D: TRBD1
J: TRBJ1-2
CDR3: CASSRLTGDSYGYTF
DNA: TGTGCCAGCAGTCGTCTTACAGGGGACTCCTATGGCTACACCTTC

size: few
V: TRBV11-2
D: .
J: TRBJ2-7
CDR3: CASSLFGVKYEQYF
DNA: TGTGCCAGCAGCTTATTCGGAGTGAAGTACGAGCAGTACTTC